This TCR beta chain was identified in a study of blood T cell repertoires in COVID-19 (TCRdb year 2020). With respect to the entire study: Collaborator samples came from the United States, Italy and Spain and covered acute and convalescent phases of COVID-19. The material from the prospective study consisted of cDNA or gDNA derived from T cells, B-cell-depleted T cells, or PBMCs. The repertoires were made available in a free public database intended to serve as a resource for research on the immune response to SARS-CoV-2. Where available, HLA class I and class II types were obtained from metadata supplied by the sample provider rather than from assay-based typing. Samples came from the ongoing ImmuneRACE study (first 160 participants) plus 1,254 subjects from 6 global collaborators. Subjects who had been exposed to COVID-19, were actively infected with it, or had recovered from it provided the deeply sampled blood TCRbeta repertoires that made up the dataset. A de-identified subject ID, COVID-19 status, age in years and sex were almost always included in the sample metadata. Study-wide findings and limitations: How much clinical and demographic metadata was included differed by source and by participant, and the metadata was provided uncurated.

As encoded in the germline V gene (reference sequence), CDR1 is DFQATT while CDR2 is SNEGSKA. The cysteine opens and the phenylalanine closes a CDR3 of 14 amino acids. Solely the CDR3 DNA is kept, with 42 bases framed from the first base. The V end loses 3 bases and the J end loses 2 bases, and a stretch of 14 bases separates them. Remarks on this clone: What this receptor recognizes is not known. No base-level quality is on record; no much larger clone is a single base apart.

TCRbeta CDR3 regions were amplified from genomic DNA by means of the immunoSEQ Assay, a bias-controlled multiplex PCR. The original methods were these. Within the assay, amplification of reference gene primers was used to estimate how many nucleated cells each sample contained. Sequence reads were collapsed and filtered to measure the absolute abundance of every unique TCRbeta CDR3 rearrangement. For each sample, productive Simpson clonality was calculated by taking the square root of Simpson's diversity index across productive rearrangements. TCRdb provides this immuneACCESS table in a form limited to in-frame rearrangements. Some clones are lacking; in checked studies, under half of them reflect an unresolved V gene, and why the rest are absent is not known. The V and J calls and the clone size are those of that table, but D and trimming were determined from the DNA. The sample table records tens of thousands of clones; roughly 80% of these occur just once. In total, the top ten clones hold about 11% of the sample.

Whole blood was collected in K2EDTA tubes by collaborating institutions according to the institutions' own protocols. Collaborator samples were shipped for TCRbeta analysis as frozen whole blood, isolated PBMCs, or DNA extracted from either sample type. The source material was peripheral blood. The chain is assembled from TRBV20-1 and TRBJ2-7; a weak D assignment points to TRBD2 (6 bases agree). The receptor was isolated from a woman aged 65 to 85 with active or convalescent COVID-19. The bases read TGCAGTGCTAGTCGGGGGACGGCCACCTACGAGCAGTACTTC. This is translated as CSASRGTATYEQYF.